Below, 8 T cell receptor beta chains from the same sample are listed, as sequenced in a study of response to subunit inactivated influenza vaccine. TCRdb re-called the RT-PCR reads with MiXCR, one entry per CDR3 protein. This table has roughly 190,000 distinct CDR3 sequences, roughly an eighth appearing once. The sequenced sample was CD8+ T cells sorted from PBMCs, obtained roughly 5 days after vaccination. The origin of the receptors is a man between 45 and 60 years old who received an inactivated influenza vaccine.

This clonotype appeared a few times. The V gene is TRBV10-3, the J gene TRBJ2-7, with a tentative D call TRBD2 (5 bases). The V gene's germline CDR1 is ENHRY and CDR2 SYGVKD. With 0 bases removed from V and 5 bases from J, the gap between germline ends came to 14 bases. The CDR3 is 15 residues long. CDR3 amino acids: CAISESQRRFDEQYF. The CDR3 DNA is TGTGCCATCAGTGAGTCGCAGCGGAGATTCGACGAGCAGTACTTC.

This clonotype has at least ten counts. The chain uses TRBV6-5 and TRBJ2-2; no definite D call. Germline loops: CDR1 MNHEY, CDR2 SVGAGI. Trimming pared 2 bases from V and 1 base from J, leaving 5 bases between. The CDR3 loop spans 14 amino acids. Here the CDR3 reads CASSYGRNTGELFF. DNA for the CDR3: TGTGCCAGCAGTTACGGAAGGAACACCGGGGAGCTGTTTTTT.

In its sample, this clonotype was seen a few times. This sequence joins TRBV28 and TRBJ2-1; 8 bases match TRBD1. The CDR3 covers 18 residues. Unmatched junction bases numbered 16, after V lost 0 bases and J lost 9 bases. Looked up from germline, CDR1 is MDHEN and CDR2 is SYDVKM. CDR3 coding DNA: TGTGCCAGCAGTTTATGGTCTTCGTGGGCAGGGGGCTTGGGTGAGCAGTTCTTC. Protein: CASSLWSSWAGGLGEQFF.

This clonotype was observed a few times. V is TRBV11-2 and J is TRBJ2-6, with 9 bases aligning to TRBD1. The CDR3 is 17 residues long. Germline trimming cut 4 bases from V and 0 bases from J; bases unmatched to any gene: 4. Germline V gene data show CDR1 as SGHAT and CDR2 as FQNNGV. Written as DNA, the CDR3 is TGTGCCAGCAGCTGGGGACAGGGTTTCTCTGGGGCCAACGTCCTGACTTTC. Protein sequence: CASSWGQGFSGANVLTF. Drawing the rest from reference TRBV11-2 and TRBJ2-6, the complete variable domain is EAGVAQSPRYKIIEKRQSVAFWCNPISGHATLYWYQQILGQGPKLLIQFQNNGVVDDSQLPKDRFSAERLKGVDSTLKIQPAKLEDSAVYLCASSWGQGFSGANVLTFGAGSRLTVL.

V is TRBV28 and J is TRBJ2-1; D perhaps matches TRBD2 (6 bases). From germline, CDR1 is MDHEN and CDR2 SYDVKM. This CDR3 is 16 amino acids long. Trimming cost V 6 bases and J 6 bases, with 21 bases left between them. The CDR3 sequence: CASSSMDYRVINEQFF. The CDR3 DNA sequence: TGTGCCAGCAGCTCTATGGACTATCGGGTGATCAATGAGCAGTTCTTC.

This clonotype appeared many times. The chain combines TRBV28 with TRBJ2-7; possibly TRBD1 for D (6 bases). The CDR3 has 13 residues. The germline V and J ends were trimmed by 6 bases and 3 bases, with 12 bases remaining between them. Germline values: CDR1 MDHEN, CDR2 SYDVKM. The CDR3 here is CASRPTGLYEQYF. CDR3 DNA sequence: TGTGCCAGCAGGCCGACAGGACTCTACGAGCAGTACTTC.

This clonotype was picked up many times. The chain employs TRBV12-3 or TRBV12-4 and TRBJ2-7; the match to TRBD1 covers 10 bases. This CDR3 is 15 amino acids long. V was clipped by 4 bases and J by 2 bases; unmatched bases: 5. CDR3 in amino acids: CASSYSTGGPYEQYF. Written as DNA, the CDR3 is TGTGCCAGCAGTTATTCGACAGGGGGCCCCTACGAGCAGTACTTC.

The chain employs TRBV28 and TRBJ2-3; the D gene is possibly TRBD2 (5 bases). The CDR3 totals 14 residues. Germline CDR1 MDHEN, CDR2 SYDVKM. Between the trimmed V and J ends, which lost 5 bases and 0 bases, there was a span of 9 bases. CDR3 amino acids: CASSHRRSTDTQYF. The CDR3 DNA sequence: TGTGCCAGCAGTCATCGGAGGAGCACAGATACGCAGTATTTT.